What follows describes a single T cell receptor beta chain. Its antigen is currently unknown. These data belong to a study of cytomegalovirus exposure and HLA in healthy donors. The primer mix had 60 Vbeta and 13 Jbeta primers. Generated by immunoSEQ multiplex PCR, the TCRdb table keeps only in-frame clones and is missing some. The profile shows 90,000 to 150,000 clones, over 65% of them singletons. Notes on the study in general: Rare TCR sequences dominated, though some public TCRs recurred in many donors. Later work found most CMV-associated TCR beta chains apparently HLA-restricted. Cytomegalovirus association was assigned to over 150 TCR beta chains.

Germline V gives CDR1 SGHTS, CDR2 YDEGEE. Trimming at V came to 4 bases and at J to 0 bases, leaving 8 bases not matched to a gene. The CDR3 consists of 17 residues. This receptor was obtained from a female donor in good health and CMV-seronegative. The chain uses TRBV5-8 and TRBJ1-5, with 9 nucleotides matching TRBD1. Sequences were obtained from PBMCs. CDR3: CASSHTGGPFSNQPQHF. The CDR3 DNA sequence: TGTGCCAGCAGCCACACAGGGGGCCCATTTAGCAATCAGCCCCAGCATTTT. Looking up the rest from reference TRBV5-8 and TRBJ1-5 gives the full variable domain: EAGVTQSPTHLIKTRGQQATLRCSPISGHTSVYWYQQALGLGLQFLLWYDEGEERNRGNFPPRFSGRQFPNYSSELNVNALELEDSALYLCASSHTGGPFSNQPQHFGDGTRLSIL.